This paragraph covers one T cell receptor beta chain sequence. This specimen belongs to a study of T cells in Graves' hyperthyroidism and ophthalmopathy. Study-wide background: Peripheral blood was collected at initial diagnosis, before any treatment.

The ends were cut back, 3 bases at V and 4 bases at J, with 14 bases in the middle. CDR3 size: 15 residues. The germline V gene has CDR1 MDHEN and CDR2 SYDVKM. Amplified regions were TCR beta CDR3 sequences from RNA transcripts. HTBI primers were employed in a first-round RT-PCR of the TCR CDR3. MiXCR was run by TCRdb on the multiplex PCR reads, yielding one entry per CDR3 protein. This table has around 300,000 distinct CDR3 sequences, 10% to 15% appearing once. Reasons for excluding patients were uncontrolled infection, other autoimmune disease, pregnancy or lactation. The sequence derives from a woman under 40 with Graves' hyperthyroidism that later progressed to Graves' ophthalmopathy. The sequenced sample was blood. The chain joins TRBV28 to TRBJ2-3; no clear D gene. The chain's CDR3 is CASSFGESGSDTQYF. Written as DNA, the CDR3 is TGTGCCAGCAGTTTTGGCGAGAGTGGGTCAGATACGCAGTATTTT.